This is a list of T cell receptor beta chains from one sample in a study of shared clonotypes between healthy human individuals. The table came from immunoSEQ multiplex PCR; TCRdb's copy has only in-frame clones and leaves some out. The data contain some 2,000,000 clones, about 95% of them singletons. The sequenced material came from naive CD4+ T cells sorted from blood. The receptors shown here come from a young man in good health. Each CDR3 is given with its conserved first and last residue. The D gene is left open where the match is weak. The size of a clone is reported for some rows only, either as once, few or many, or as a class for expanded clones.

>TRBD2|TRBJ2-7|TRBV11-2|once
CASRTSGGLVYEQYF
TGTGCCAGCAGGACTAGCGGGGGGTTAGTCTACGAGCAGTACTTC
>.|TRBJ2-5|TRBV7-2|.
CASSPTGRELRETQYF
TGTGCCAGCAGCCCGACTGGACGGGAGCTTAGAGAGACCCAGTACTTC
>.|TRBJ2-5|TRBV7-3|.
CASSLAGPGQETQYF
TGTGCCAGCAGCTTGGCAGGCCCAGGTCAAGAGACCCAGTACTTC
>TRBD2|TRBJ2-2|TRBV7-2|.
CASSRWTSGRALDTGELFF
TGTGCCAGCAGCCGCTGGACTAGCGGGAGGGCCTTGGACACCGGGGAGCTGTTTTTT
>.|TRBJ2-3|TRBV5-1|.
CASSSEGGTQYF
TGCGCCAGCAGCTCCGAGGGAGGAACGCAGTATTTT
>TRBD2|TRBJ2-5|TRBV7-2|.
CASNPGLAAQETQYF
TGTGCCAGCAACCCGGGACTAGCGGCCCAAGAGACCCAGTACTTC
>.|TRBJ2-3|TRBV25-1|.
CASSEAGSTDTQYF
TGTGCCAGCAGTGAAGCAGGGTCCACAGATACGCAGTATTTT
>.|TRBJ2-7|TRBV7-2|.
CASSFLPDRRPHEQYF
TGTGCCAGCAGTTTCCTTCCGGACAGACGGCCCCACGAGCAGTACTTC
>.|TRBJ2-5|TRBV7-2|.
CASSLGSLRGTQYF
TGTGCCAGCAGCTTAGGTTCTCTGCGGGGGACCCAGTACTTC
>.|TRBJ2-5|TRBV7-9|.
CASSLDSKETQYF
TGTGCCAGCAGCCTAGACAGTAAAGAGACCCAGTACTTC
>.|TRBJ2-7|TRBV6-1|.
CASSEGHTGWEQYF
TGTGCCAGCAGTGAAGGACATACCGGGTGGGAGCAGTACTTC
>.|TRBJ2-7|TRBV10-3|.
CAISASEYEQYF
TGTGCCATCAGTGCCAGCGAGTACGAGCAGTACTTC
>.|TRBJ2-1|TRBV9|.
CASSLREGTYNEQFF
TGTGCCAGCAGCCTCCGGGAAGGCACCTACAATGAGCAGTTCTTC
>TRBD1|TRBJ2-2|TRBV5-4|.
CASSIGGGQGGTGELFF
TGTGCCAGCAGCATTGGTGGGGGACAGGGAGGGACCGGGGAGCTGTTTTTT
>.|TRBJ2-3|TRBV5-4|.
CASSLDRRTDTQYF
TGTGCCAGCAGCTTGGACAGAAGGACAGATACGCAGTATTTT